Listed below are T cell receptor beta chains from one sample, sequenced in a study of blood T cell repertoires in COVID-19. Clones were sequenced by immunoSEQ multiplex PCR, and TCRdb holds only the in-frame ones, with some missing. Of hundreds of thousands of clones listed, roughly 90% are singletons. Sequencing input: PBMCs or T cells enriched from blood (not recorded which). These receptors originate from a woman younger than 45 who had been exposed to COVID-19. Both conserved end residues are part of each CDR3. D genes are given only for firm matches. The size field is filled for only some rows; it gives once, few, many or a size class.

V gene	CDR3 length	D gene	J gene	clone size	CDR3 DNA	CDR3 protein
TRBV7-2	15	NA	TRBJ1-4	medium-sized	TGTGCCAGCAGCTTAGACGGTCAGGTGAATGAAAAACTGTTTTTT	CASSLDGQVNEKLFF
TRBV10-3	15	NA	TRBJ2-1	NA	TGTGCCATCAGTGAGGACAGCCAGAAATACAATGAGCAGTTCTTC	CAISEDSQKYNEQFF
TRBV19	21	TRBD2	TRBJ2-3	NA	TGTGCCAGTAGTCCCTACTCCCACCGGAGCGGGGGGGCCATACGCACAGATACGCAGTATTTT	CASSPYSHRSGGAIRTDTQYF
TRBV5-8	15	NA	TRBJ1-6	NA	TGTGCCAGCAGCTTAACACAGTTCGTCGATTCACCCCTCCACTTT	CASSLTQFVDSPLHF
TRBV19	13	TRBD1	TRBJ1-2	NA	TGTGCCAGTAGCGACAGGGGGCCGTATGGCTACACCTTC	CASSDRGPYGYTF
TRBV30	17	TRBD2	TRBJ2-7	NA	TGTGCCTGGAGTGTATGGACTAGCGGGGGCACCTCCTACGAGCAGTACTTC	CAWSVWTSGGTSYEQYF
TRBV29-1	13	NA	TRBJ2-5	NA	TGCAGCGTTGGCCTTGGAATAGCAGAGACCCAGTACTTC	CSVGLGIAETQYF
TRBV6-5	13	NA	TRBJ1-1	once	TGTGCCAGCAGTCCCAGGGAGAACACTGAAGCTTTCTTT	CASSPRENTEAFF
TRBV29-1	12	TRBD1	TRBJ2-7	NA	TGCAGCGCGAGGGACAGTACCTACGAGCAGTACTTC	CSARDSTYEQYF
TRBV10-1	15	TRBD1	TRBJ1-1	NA	TGCGCCAGCAGTTCCACGGACAGGGGGCCCACTGAAGCTTTCTTT	CASSSTDRGPTEAFF
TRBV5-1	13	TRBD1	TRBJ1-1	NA	TGCGCCAGCAGTCAAACAGGGGTTACTGAAGCTTTCTTT	CASSQTGVTEAFF
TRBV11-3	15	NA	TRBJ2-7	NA	TGTGCCAGCAGCGACGAGGGTGGCGGGCCCTACGAGCAGTACTTC	CASSDEGGGPYEQYF
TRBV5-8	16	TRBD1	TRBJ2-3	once	TGTGCCAGCAGCTTGTACAGGACAGGGATTCCAGATACGCAGTATTTT	CASSLYRTGIPDTQYF
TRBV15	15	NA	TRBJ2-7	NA	TGTGCCACCAGCAGAGATTCCGGGGAAGTCTACGAGCAGTACTTC	CATSRDSGEVYEQYF
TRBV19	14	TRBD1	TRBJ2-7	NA	TGTGCCAGTACGCGGGCGACAGGGATGGGCGAGCAGTACTTC	CASTRATGMGEQYF
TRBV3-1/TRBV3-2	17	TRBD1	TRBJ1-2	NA	TGTGCCAGCAGCCGCCGGGGACAGGGGGTGACTAACTATGGCTACACCTTC	CASSRRGQGVTNYGYTF
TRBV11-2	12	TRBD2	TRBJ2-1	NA	TGTGCCAGCAGCTCTCAGCGGGGTGAGCAGTTCTTC	CASSSQRGEQFF
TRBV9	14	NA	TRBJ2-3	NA	TGTGCCAGCAGCGTAGAGGGGGGGCGCGATACGCAGTATTTT	CASSVEGGRDTQYF
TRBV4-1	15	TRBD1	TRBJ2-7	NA	TGCGCCAGCAGCCAAGATCCTTACAGGGGGGACGAGCAGTACTTC	CASSQDPYRGDEQYF
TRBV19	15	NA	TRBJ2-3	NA	TGTGCCAGTAGTAGACGACAGGACCGCACAGATACGCAGTATTTT	CASSRRQDRTDTQYF
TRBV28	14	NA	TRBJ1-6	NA	TGTGCCAGCAGGCCCGGACAGCCCAATTCACCCCTCCACTTT	CASRPGQPNSPLHF
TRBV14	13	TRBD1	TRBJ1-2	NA	TGTGCCAGCAGCCGGGACAGGCAATATGGCTACACCTTC	CASSRDRQYGYTF
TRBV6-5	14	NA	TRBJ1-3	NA	TGTGCCAGCAGCCTGGGGGGAACTGGAAACACCATATATTTT	CASSLGGTGNTIYF
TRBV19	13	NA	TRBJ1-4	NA	TGTGCCAGTAGGGACGGGGGGGAGGAAAAACTGTTTTTT	CASRDGGEEKLFF
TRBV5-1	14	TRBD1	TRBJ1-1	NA	TGCGCCAGCAGCGATCACAGGGGTAACCCTGAAGCTTTCTTT	CASSDHRGNPEAFF
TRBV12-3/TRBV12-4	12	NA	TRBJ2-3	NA	TGTGCCAGCAAGCTAGAGACAGATACGCAGTATTTT	CASKLETDTQYF
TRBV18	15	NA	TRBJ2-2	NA	TGTGCCAGCTCAGCGACGATGGCGGACACCGGGGAGCTGTTTTTT	CASSATMADTGELFF
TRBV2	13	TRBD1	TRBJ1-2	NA	TGTGCCAGCAGGCGACAGGGGGAGGGTGGCTACACCTTC	CASRRQGEGGYTF
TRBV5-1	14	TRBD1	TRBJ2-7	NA	TGCGCCAGCAGCCAAAGGACAGGGGGCGCCGAGCAGTACTTC	CASSQRTGGAEQYF
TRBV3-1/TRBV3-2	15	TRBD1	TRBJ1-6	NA	TGTGCCAGCAGGAGACAAGGGGGCCGGAATTCACCCCTCCACTTT	CASRRQGGRNSPLHF
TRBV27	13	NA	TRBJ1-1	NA	TGTGCCAGCAGTTTATCGAAGGGAGCGAAAGCTTTCTTT	CASSLSKGAKAFF
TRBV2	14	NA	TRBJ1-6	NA	TGTGCCAGGGGAGGAAGGGCAGATAATTCACCCCTCCACTTT	CARGGRADNSPLHF
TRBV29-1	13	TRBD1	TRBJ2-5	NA	TGCAGCGTGCGACAGGGGATGGAGGAGACCCAGTACTTC	CSVRQGMEETQYF
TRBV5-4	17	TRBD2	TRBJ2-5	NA	TGTGCCAGCAGCCAAACGGGACTAGCGGGGGACCAAGAGACCCAGTACTTC	CASSQTGLAGDQETQYF
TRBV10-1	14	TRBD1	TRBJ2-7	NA	TGCGCCAGCAGCGACAGGGACAGGTACTACGAGCAGTACTTC	CASSDRDRYYEQYF
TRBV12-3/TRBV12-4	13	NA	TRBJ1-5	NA	TGTGCCAGCAGTTTGGGGAGAAATCAGCCCCAGCATTTT	CASSLGRNQPQHF
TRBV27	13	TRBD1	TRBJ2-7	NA	TGTGCCAGCAGTTTAAGACAGGGCTACGAGCAGTACTTC	CASSLRQGYEQYF
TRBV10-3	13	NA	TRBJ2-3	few	TGTGCCATCACAGGGGATATCACAGATACGCAGTATTTT	CAITGDITDTQYF
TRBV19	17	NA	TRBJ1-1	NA	TGTGCCAGTAGTATGTCGGTCGGGGGGCGGGAGAACACTGAAGCTTTCTTT	CASSMSVGGRENTEAFF
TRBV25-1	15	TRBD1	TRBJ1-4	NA	TGTGCCAGCAGTGAATGGAAGTGGACAGGGGAAAAACTGTTTTTT	CASSEWKWTGEKLFF
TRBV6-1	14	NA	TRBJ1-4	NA	TGTGCCAGCAGTGAGGTCGGGAGGAAAGAAAAACTGTTTTTT	CASSEVGRKEKLFF
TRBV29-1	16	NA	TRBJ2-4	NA	TGCAGCGTTGTCGGGGGGCAAGGGATAGCCAAAAACATTCAGTACTTC	CSVVGGQGIAKNIQYF
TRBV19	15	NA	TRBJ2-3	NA	TGTGCCAGTACCTCGGGGGTTTTAAGGACAGATACGCAGTATTTT	CASTSGVLRTDTQYF
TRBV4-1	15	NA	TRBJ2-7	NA	TGCGCCAGCAGCCAAGAGGGAGAGCGGCCCTACGAGCAGTACTTC	CASSQEGERPYEQYF
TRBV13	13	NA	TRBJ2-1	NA	TGTGCCAGCAGCTCCAGGGGTAGGGCTGAGCAGTTCTTC	CASSSRGRAEQFF
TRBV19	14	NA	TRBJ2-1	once	TGTGCCAGTAGTGCAGCCGGGACAATCAATGAGCAGTTCTTC	CASSAAGTINEQFF
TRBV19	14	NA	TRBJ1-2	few	TGTGCCTGTTCTAATACAGGGAGCGGCTATGGCTACACCTTC	CACSNTGSGYGYTF
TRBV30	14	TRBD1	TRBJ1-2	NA	TGTGCCCCCCAACCGGGACAGAATTACTATGGCTACACCTTC	CAPQPGQNYYGYTF
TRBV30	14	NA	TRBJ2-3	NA	TGTGCCTGGCTCGTCGCTGCGAGCACAGATACGCAGTATTTT	CAWLVAASTDTQYF
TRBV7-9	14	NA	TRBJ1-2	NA	TGTGCCAGCAGCCCAGGCAGATACCCTTATGGCTACACCTTC	CASSPGRYPYGYTF
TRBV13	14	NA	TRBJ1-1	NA	TGTGCCAGCAGCCTTTCAGGTGCGAACACTGAAGCTTTCTTT	CASSLSGANTEAFF
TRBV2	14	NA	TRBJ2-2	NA	TGTGCCAGCCCAGGGACACATAACACCGGGGAGCTGTTTTTT	CASPGTHNTGELFF
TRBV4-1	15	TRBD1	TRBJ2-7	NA	TGCGCCAGCAGCCTGGGACAGGGGGGATCCTACGAGCAGTACTTC	CASSLGQGGSYEQYF
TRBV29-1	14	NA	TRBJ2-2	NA	TGCAGCGTTGAGTCCAGGACGAACACCGGGGAGCTGTTTTTT	CSVESRTNTGELFF
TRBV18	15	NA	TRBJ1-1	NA	TGTGCCAGCTCACCAGACGCGGGGGCAGGGACTGAAGCTTTCTTT	CASSPDAGAGTEAFF
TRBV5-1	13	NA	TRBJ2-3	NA	TGCGCCAGCAGCCTCTGGGACTCAGATACGCAGTATTTT	CASSLWDSDTQYF
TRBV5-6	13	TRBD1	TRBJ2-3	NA	TGTGCCAGCAGGGCGACAGGGACAGATACGCAGTATTTT	CASRATGTDTQYF
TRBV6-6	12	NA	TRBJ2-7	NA	TGTGCCAGCAGAGGGGACACCTACGAGCAGTACTTC	CASRGDTYEQYF
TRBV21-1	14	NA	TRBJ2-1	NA	TGTGCCAACCTCAACAGGGGACCTTACAATGAGCAGTTCTTC	CANLNRGPYNEQFF
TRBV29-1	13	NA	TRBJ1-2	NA	TGCAGCGTTGAAGCGTCCAGGGGTGATGGCTACACCTTC	CSVEASRGDGYTF